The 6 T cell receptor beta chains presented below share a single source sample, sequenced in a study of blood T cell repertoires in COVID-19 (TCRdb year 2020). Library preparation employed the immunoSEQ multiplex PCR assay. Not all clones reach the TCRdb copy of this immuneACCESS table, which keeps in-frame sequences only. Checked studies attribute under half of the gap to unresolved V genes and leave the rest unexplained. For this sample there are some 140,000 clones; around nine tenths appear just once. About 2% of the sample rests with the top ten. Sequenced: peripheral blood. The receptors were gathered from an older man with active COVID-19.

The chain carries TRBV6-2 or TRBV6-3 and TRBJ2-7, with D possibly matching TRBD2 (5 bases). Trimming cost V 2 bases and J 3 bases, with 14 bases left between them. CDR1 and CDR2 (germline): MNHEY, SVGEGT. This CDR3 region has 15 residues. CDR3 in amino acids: CASSYAGLSGYEQYF. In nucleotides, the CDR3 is TGTGCCAGCAGTTACGCCGGACTGTCCGGCTACGAGCAGTACTTC.

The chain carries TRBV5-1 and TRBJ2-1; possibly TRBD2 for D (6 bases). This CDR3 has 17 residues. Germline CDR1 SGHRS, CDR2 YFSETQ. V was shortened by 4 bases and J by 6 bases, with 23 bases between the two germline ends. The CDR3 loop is CASSPRPTSTSSNEQFF. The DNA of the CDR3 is TGCGCCAGCAGCCCCCGCCCCACTAGCACCAGTTCCAATGAGCAGTTCTTC. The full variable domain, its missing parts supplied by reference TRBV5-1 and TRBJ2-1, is KAGVTQTPRYLIKTRGQQVTLSCSPISGHRSVSWYQQTPGQGLQFLFEYFSETQRNKGNFPGRFSGRQFSNSRSEMNVSTLELGDSALYLCASSPRPTSTSSNEQFFGPGTRLTVL.

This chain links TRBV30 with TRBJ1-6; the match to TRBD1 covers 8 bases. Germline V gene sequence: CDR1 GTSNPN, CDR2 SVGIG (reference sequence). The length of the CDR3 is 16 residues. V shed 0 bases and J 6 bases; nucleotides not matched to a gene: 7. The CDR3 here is CAWSVVGDRPNSPLHF. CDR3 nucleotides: TGTGCCTGGAGTGTTGTTGGGGACAGGCCTAATTCACCCCTCCACTTT.

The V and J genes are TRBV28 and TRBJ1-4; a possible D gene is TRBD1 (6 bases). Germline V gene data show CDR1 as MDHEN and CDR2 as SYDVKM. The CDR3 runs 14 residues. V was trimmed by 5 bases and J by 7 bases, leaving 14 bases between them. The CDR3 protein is CASSGGAKGEKLFF. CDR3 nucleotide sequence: TGTGCCAGCAGTGGGGGGGCCAAGGGTGAAAAACTGTTTTTT.

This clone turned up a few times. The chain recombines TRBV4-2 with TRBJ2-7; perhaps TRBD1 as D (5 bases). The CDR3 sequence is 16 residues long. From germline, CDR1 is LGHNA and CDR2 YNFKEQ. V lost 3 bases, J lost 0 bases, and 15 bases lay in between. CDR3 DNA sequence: TGTGCCAGCAGCCAGGAGACTGGGGCCAGCTCCTACGAGCAGTACTTC. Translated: CASSQETGASSYEQYF.

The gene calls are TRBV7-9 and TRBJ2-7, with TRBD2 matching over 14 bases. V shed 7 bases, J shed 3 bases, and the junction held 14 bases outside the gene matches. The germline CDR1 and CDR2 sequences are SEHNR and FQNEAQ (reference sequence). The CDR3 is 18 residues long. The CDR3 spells CASTPGGTSGSSIYEQYF. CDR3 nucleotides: TGTGCCAGCACCCCCGGTGGGACTAGCGGGAGTTCCATCTACGAGCAGTACTTC.